Below are 21 T cell receptor beta chains sequenced from a single sample in a study of early T cells in non-severe SARS-CoV-2 infection. TCRdb reprocessed the 5' RACE reads via MiXCR and lists one record per CDR3 protein. The table shows about 35,000 distinct CDR3 sequences, with 6.3% occurring only once. Source material: whole blood. These receptors originate from an adult who was a healthcare worker with PCR-confirmed SARS-CoV-2 infection or an uninfected control (not recorded which).

This clonotype was picked up a small number of times. CDR3 amino acids: CASSQDWGAGETQYF. In DNA form, the CDR3 reads TGCGCCAGCAGCCAAGATTGGGGGGCCGGAGAGACCCAGTACTTC. The rearrangement uses TRBV4-1 and TRBJ2-5; either TRBD1 or TRBD2 may fit D (6 bases each). The CDR3 runs to 15 residues. Germline V gene lookup returns CDR1 MGHRA and CDR2 YSYEKL. The V gene lost 0 bases and the J gene lost 4 bases, with 12 bases spanning the gap.

The chain combines TRBV6-2 or TRBV6-3 with TRBJ2-5, with D maybe TRBD1 (5 bases). The CDR3 has 12 amino acids. The germline gives CDR1 MNHEY, CDR2 SVGEGT. The V and J ends lost 7 bases and 5 bases respectively, with 11 bases between them. The CDR3 sequence is CASTHRLETQYF. CDR3 sequence (DNA): TGTGCCAGCACTCACAGGCTGGAGACCCAGTACTTC.

In its sample, this clonotype was seen a few times. This rearrangement joins TRBV18 to TRBJ1-3, with D tentatively TRBD1 (5 bases). V lost 3 bases to trimming and J lost 0 bases, with 9 bases between them. Germline loops: CDR1 KGHSH, CDR2 LQKENI. This CDR3 contains 15 residues. CDR3 residues: CASSPRQTSGNTIYF. In DNA form, the CDR3 reads TGTGCCAGCTCACCTAGACAGACCTCTGGAAACACCATATATTTT.

The sample holds many counts of this clonotype. J is TRBJ2-7 and V is TRBV20-1; 9 positions agree with TRBD2. V trimming: 3 bases; J trimming: 0 bases; junction bases outside the gene matches: 9. Germline CDR1 is DFQATT and CDR2 is SNEGSKA (reference sequence). This CDR3 contains 16 residues. This CDR3 reads CSARKPSSGSSYEQYF. CDR3 in DNA: TGCAGTGCTAGGAAACCTAGTAGCGGGAGCTCCTACGAGCAGTACTTC.

Comment on this clonotype: Since a much larger clone is just one base distant, this may be a read error. CDR3 sequence reads: CASSSGTGLSPLHF. CDR3 nucleotide sequence: TGTGCCAGCAGTTCCGGGACAGGGTTATCACCCCTCCACTTT. V usage is TRBV6-5 and J usage is TRBJ1-6; 9 positions agree with TRBD1. The CDR3 contains 14 residues. Germline CDR1 is MNHEY and CDR2 is SVGAGI. Trimming at V came to 4 bases and at J to 10 bases, leaving 5 bases not matched to a gene.

In its sample, this clonotype was seen many times. The J gene is TRBJ1-1, the V gene TRBV24-1, with 9 bases that match TRBD1. This CDR3 region has 14 residues. V trimming: 10 bases; J trimming: 0 bases; junction bases outside the gene matches: 5. Germline-derived CDR1 and CDR2 are KGHDR and SFDVKD. CDR3 protein: CATNRGRMNTEAFF. CDR3 sequence (DNA): TGTGCCACAAACAGGGGGCGGATGAACACTGAAGCTTTCTTT.

This clonotype was counted only a few times. This chain joins TRBV11-2 and TRBJ2-1, with D possibly matching TRBD2 (6 bases). Germline lookup yields CDR1 SGHAT and CDR2 FQNNGV. The V end was cut by 1 base, the J end by 13 bases, with 14 bases between. The CDR3 spans 13 residues. For the CDR3, the DNA is TGTGCCAGCAGCTTAGTGATTCGGGAGCAACAGTTCTTC. This translates into CASSLVIREQQFF.

Only a few counts were recorded for this clonotype. The chain employs TRBV7-9 and TRBJ2-1; 7 nucleotides line up with TRBD2. There are 13 residues in the CDR3. Germline values: CDR1 SEHNR, CDR2 FQNEAQ (reference sequence). The junction had 3 bases not matched to a gene; V was cut back by 4 bases and J by 6 bases. CDR3 bases: TGTGCCAGCAGCTATGGCGGGAGCAATGAGCAGTTCTTC. It specifies CASSYGGSNEQFF.

The chain employs TRBV5-6 and TRBJ2-3; D unclear. Germline assignment: CDR1 SGHDT and CDR2 YYEEEE. This CDR3 contains 13 residues. V lost 5 bases, J lost 7 bases, and 14 bases lay in between. CDR3 nucleotides: TGTGCCAGCAGGGACCTTTCGGAGTATACGCAGTATTTT. This codes for CASRDLSEYTQYF.

This clonotype was found many times. Sequence at one end of the junction differs from germline and may be a read error. The J gene is TRBJ2-1, the V gene TRBV7-8; D is possibly TRBD2 (6 bases). The CDR3 totals 16 residues. CDR1 SGHVS and CDR2 FQNEAQ come from the germline V gene. The CDR3 region is CASSLGPGVSYNEQFF. Written as DNA, the CDR3 is TGTGCCAGCAGCTTAGGTCCGGGAGTGTCCTACAATGAGCAGTTTTTC.

This clonotype was detected only a few times. The chain recombines TRBV20-1 with TRBJ2-2, with a possible D match to TRBD2 (6 bases). With 0 bases removed from V and 6 bases from J, the gap between germline ends came to 11 bases. The germline gives CDR1 DFQATT, CDR2 SNEGSKA (reference sequence). This CDR3 has 14 residues. CDR3 coding DNA: TGCAGTGCTAGAGACGGGAGTTATGCCGGGGAGCTGTTTTTT. Amino acid sequence: CSARDGSYAGELFF.

The sample holds many counts of this clonotype. This chain links TRBV11-2 with TRBJ2-7; D uncertain. The length of the CDR3 is 11 residues. Germline V CDR1 and CDR2: SGHAT, FQNNGV. V gave up 4 bases and J gave up 2 bases, with 3 bases separating them. CDR3 in DNA: TGTGCCAGCAGCTCGGCCTACGAGCAGTACTTC. Protein: CASSSAYEQYF.

As concerns this clonotype: A much larger clone differs from this one at a single base, so this may be a read error. The V gene is TRBV5-4, the J gene TRBJ2-2, with 11 bases fitting TRBD1. Per germline, CDR1 SGHNT and CDR2 YYREEE (reference sequence). CDR3 length: 15 residues. With 4 bases clipped from V and 4 bases from J, the junction kept 3 bases outside the gene matches. Written as DNA, the CDR3 is TGTGCCAGCAGCCCCGGGACAGGGGGCACCGGGGAGCTGTTTTTT. This encodes CASSPGTGGTGELFF.

This clonotype has a count of ten or more. This CDR3 is CASSYQQMTSGANVLTF. For the CDR3, the DNA is TGTGCCAGCAGTTATCAGCAAATGACCTCTGGGGCCAACGTCCTGACTTTC. This chain connects TRBV28 to TRBJ2-6; D remains ambiguous. The CDR3 is 17 residues long. Between the trimmed V and J ends, which lost 4 bases and 0 bases, there was a span of 13 bases. Germline CDR1 reads MDHEN; CDR2 reads SYDVKM.

This clonotype was seen repeatedly, ten times or more. CDR3 region: CASSQVVWREGNTQYF. As DNA, the CDR3 is TGCGCCAGCAGCCAAGTAGTCTGGAGGGAGGGAAATACGCAGTATTTT. The chain couples TRBV4-1 to TRBJ2-3; TRBD2 matches at 7 bases. V shed 1 base and J 7 bases; nucleotides not matched to a gene: 11. The CDR3 is made up of 16 amino acids. The germline gives CDR1 MGHRA, CDR2 YSYEKL.

This clonotype was seen ten or more times. This rearrangement joins TRBV29-1 to TRBJ2-2; D not certain. This CDR3 comprises 13 residues. The V gene lost 2 bases and the J gene lost 0 bases, with 4 bases spanning the gap. In germline, CDR1 is SQVTM, CDR2 ANQGSEA. The CDR3 region is CSVEIANTGELFF. The CDR3, as DNA: TGCAGCGTTGAAATCGCGAACACCGGGGAGCTGTTTTTT.

CDR3 in amino acids: CSASLSLAGVEQYF. The CDR3 region has the DNA TGCAGTGCTAGTCTTTCCCTAGCGGGAGTAGAGCAGTACTTC. The chain has TRBV20-1 and TRBJ2-7, with 10 bases lining up with TRBD2. Germline CDR1 and CDR2: DFQATT and SNEGSKA (reference sequence). The CDR3 has 14 amino acids. V lost 3 bases to trimming and J lost 7 bases; unmatched junction nucleotides: 9.

Of note for this clonotype: Possible read error: a much larger clone is one base away. The J gene is TRBJ1-6, the V gene TRBV27; TRBD1 is a possible D gene (5 bases). The CDR3 covers 19 residues. CDR1 is MNHEY and CDR2 is SMNVEV in the germline V gene (reference sequence). The CDR3 loop is CPSSRDPRRGRGYNSPLHF. CDR3 bases: TGTCCCAGCAGTCGCGACCCAAGGCGGGGCCGTGGCTATAATTCACCCCTCCACTTT.

This clonotype was observed many times. This sequence joins TRBV5-5 and TRBJ2-7; 7 nucleotides line up with TRBD2. Germline V CDR1 and CDR2: SGHKS, YYEKEE (reference sequence). J was trimmed by 5 bases and V by 6 bases; bases with no gene match: 11. This CDR3 has 14 residues. The CDR3: CASIKALASHEQYF. DNA for the CDR3: TGTGCCAGCATCAAGGCACTAGCGAGCCACGAGCAGTACTTC.

The chain uses TRBV18 and TRBJ2-1, with D possibly called TRBD1 or TRBD2 (5 bases each). The length of the CDR3 is 17 residues. The V and J ends lost 0 bases and 9 bases respectively, with 21 bases between them. Germline assignment: CDR1 KGHSH and CDR2 LQKENI. Here the CDR3 DNA reads TGTGCCAGCTCACCACCGAGTGTCCGGGACCCATCGGGTGAGCAGTTCTTC. Residues: CASSPPSVRDPSGEQFF.

This clonotype showed up just a few times. J is TRBJ2-4 and V is TRBV27; no definite D call. The CDR3 sequence is 14 residues long. Germline V gives CDR1 MNHEY, CDR2 SMNVEV (reference sequence). V was trimmed by 4 bases and J by 2 bases, leaving 9 bases between them. CDR3 in DNA: TGTGCCAGCAGTTCCGGTGGATCCAAAAACATTCAGTACTTC. This translates into CASSSGGSKNIQYF.